The TCR beta chain under discussion was sequenced for a study of shared clonotypes between healthy human individuals. Study outcomes and limitations: The sampled material consisted only of blood, and tissue repertoires are likely to differ.

Assay runs were performed at deep level. Data came from immunoSEQ multiplex PCR; TCRdb stores just in-frame clones and leaves some out. The table lists roughly 760,000 clones, approximately 74% of them singletons. This clone appeared a few times. Its antigen remains unidentified. The V gene lost 2 bases and the J gene lost 8 bases, with 12 bases spanning the gap. Germline CDR1 SGHDN, CDR2 FVKESK. The CDR3 spans 13 residues. The sequence was obtained from a woman in her thirties in good health. Input material: memory CD4+ T cells sorted from blood. Subset denoted: CD45RA-negative fraction. The rearrangement links TRBV14 to TRBJ1-2; a possible D gene is TRBD1 (5 bases). The CDR3: CASSQRIREGYTF. The CDR3 DNA is TGTGCCAGCAGCCAAAGAATCAGGGAAGGCTACACCTTC.